A selection of T cell receptor beta chains follows, all from one sample in a study of T cell changes during pregnancy in multiple sclerosis. Generated by immunoSEQ multiplex PCR, the TCRdb table keeps only in-frame clones and is missing some. The profile shows tens of thousands of clones, about nine tenths of them singletons. The input for sequencing was CD4+ T cells from peripheral blood mononuclear cells, taken in the third trimester of pregnancy. All receptors derive from a female donor with multiple sclerosis, enrolled in a pregnancy study. Both conserved end residues are part of each CDR3. A D gene is named only where the DNA matches it firmly. Expanded clones get a size class; other rows say once, few or many, or leave the size out.

.,TRBD2,TRBV7-2,TRBJ2-2,CASSLAHGGGPTGELFF,TGTGCCAGCAGCTTAGCGCACGGGGGGGGGCCCACCGGGGAGCTGTTTTTT
.,TRBD1,TRBV6-5,TRBJ1-2,CASSYDGQGSGYTF,TGTGCCAGCAGTTACGACGGACAGGGGAGCGGCTACACCTTC
once,TRBD2,TRBV6-5,TRBJ2-1,CASSYSGLAGTNEQFF,TGTGCCAGCAGTTACTCCGGACTAGCGGGGACAAATGAGCAGTTCTTC
.,TRBD1,TRBV4-1,TRBJ1-4,CASSQISGTGAATAKLFF,TGCGCCAGCAGCCAAATATCCGGGACAGGGGCCGCAACGGCGAAACTGTTTTTT
.,.,TRBV25-1,TRBJ2-3,CASSWASRTDTQYF,TGTGCCAGCAGTTGGGCCTCTCGCACAGATACGCAGTATTTT
.,.,TRBV7-2,TRBJ1-5,CASSLGRASNQPQHF,TGTGCCAGCAGCTTAGGGCGAGCGAGCAATCAGCCCCAGCATTTT
.,TRBD1,TRBV19,TRBJ1-6,CASSRTGRDSPLHF,TGTGCCAGTAGCCGGACAGGTCGCGACTCACCCCTCCACTTT
.,.,TRBV5-4,TRBJ2-1,CASSLVGAQGSYNEQFF,TGTGCCAGCAGCTTGGTGGGTGCTCAGGGCTCCTACAATGAGCAGTTCTTC
.,TRBD1,TRBV2,TRBJ1-3,CASTNQQGASGNTIYF,TGTGCCAGCACCAACCAACAGGGGGCGTCTGGAAACACCATATATTTT
.,.,TRBV5-1,TRBJ2-3,CASSLMGSGSTDTQYF,TGCGCCAGCAGCTTGATGGGTAGCGGTAGCACAGATACGCAGTATTTT
.,.,TRBV4-1,TRBJ2-1,CASSQEEGGAFYNEQFF,TGCGCCAGCAGCCAAGAGGAGGGGGGGGCCTTCTACAATGAGCAGTTCTTC
.,.,TRBV7-2,TRBJ2-7,CASSPRRLLSGYEQYF,TGTGCCAGCAGCCCGAGGAGGCTACTCAGCGGCTACGAGCAGTACTTC
.,.,TRBV18,TRBJ2-5,CASSLSGWEETQYF,TGTGCCAGCTCACTTTCGGGGTGGGAAGAGACCCAGTACTTC
.,.,TRBV6-6,TRBJ1-1,CASSTTVNTEAFF,TGTGCCAGCAGTACGACAGTGAACACTGAAGCTTTCTTT
.,.,TRBV10-3,TRBJ1-2,CASKQGANYGYTF,TGTGCCTCCAAACAGGGAGCTAACTATGGCTACACCTTC
.,TRBD1,TRBV19,TRBJ2-6,CASSNVRQGAPGANVLTF,TGTGCCAGTAGTAACGTTCGACAGGGGGCGCCTGGGGCCAACGTCCTGACTTTC
once,.,TRBV2,TRBJ1-2,CASIQPVTNYGYTF,TGTGCCAGCATACAGCCGGTTACTAACTATGGCTACACCTTC
.,TRBD2,TRBV6-6,TRBJ2-5,CASRPLAGMETQYF,TGTGCCAGCAGGCCGCTAGCGGGGATGGAGACCCAGTACTTC
.,.,TRBV27,TRBJ2-5,CASSKLRGAQETQYF,TGTGCCAGCAGCAAACTCCGCGGGGCTCAAGAGACCCAGTACTTC
.,.,TRBV19,TRBJ1-2,CASSISGASLANYGYTF,TGTGCCAGTAGTATAAGCGGGGCGTCCCTAGCTAACTATGGCTACACCTTC
few,.,TRBV11-1,TRBJ1-6,CASSTTGVGGSPLHF,TGTGCCAGCAGCACTACAGGAGTTGGCGGTTCACCCCTCCACTTT
.,TRBD1,TRBV5-6,TRBJ1-1,CASSRQGVNTEAFF,TGTGCCAGCAGTCGACAGGGCGTGAACACTGAAGCTTTCTTT
.,.,TRBV5-1,TRBJ1-3,CASSLQGSLEGNTIYF,TGCGCCAGCAGCCTGCAGGGTAGTCTGGAAGGAAACACCATATATTTT
.,TRBD2,TRBV9,TRBJ2-5,CASSGTSGGIQETQYF,TGTGCCAGCAGCGGTACTAGCGGGGGCATCCAAGAGACCCAGTACTTC
.,TRBD1,TRBV27,TRBJ1-5,CASSLFGQGMRQPQHF,TGTGCCAGCAGTTTATTTGGACAGGGGATGCGTCAGCCCCAGCATTTT
.,.,TRBV4-1,TRBJ2-7,CASSQDSGGPTRQYF,TGCGCCAGCAGCCAAGATTCAGGAGGTCCTACGAGGCAGTACTTC
few,TRBD1,TRBV27,TRBJ2-2,CASSRLSVGQGDTGELFF,TGTGCCAGCAGCAGACTCTCAGTGGGACAGGGGGACACCGGGGAGCTGTTTTTT